This passage covers 27 T cell receptor beta chains from one sample sequenced in a study of blood T cell repertoires in COVID-19. Measured with immunoSEQ multiplex PCR; TCRdb has only the in-frame clones, and not every one. The data show about 110,000 clones, with 70% to 80% seen just once and approximately 0.87% held by the top ten. The sample consisted of peripheral blood. All receptors come from a human donor with acute or convalescent COVID-19. The donor label of this sample is uncertain.

The CDR3 DNA reads TGTGCCAGCAGCGTAAGGGCGGGGAGCAATCAGCCCCAGCATTTT. It translates to CASSVRAGSNQPQHF. The chain has TRBV9 and TRBJ1-5; D gene ambiguous. Deletions cut 1 base from V and 1 base from J, with 9 bases between. Germline assignment: CDR1 SGDLS and CDR2 YYNGEE. The length of the CDR3 is 15 residues.

This chain connects TRBV2 to TRBJ2-2; perhaps TRBD2 as D (6 bases). CDR3 length: 15 amino acids. The V gene's germline CDR1 is SNHLY and CDR2 FYNNEI. V lost 4 bases, J lost 0 bases, and 9 bases lay in between. This CDR3 reads CASSVGGANTGELFF. The CDR3 DNA follows: TGTGCCAGCAGTGTGGGCGGGGCGAACACCGGGGAGCTGTTTTTT.

This clone was picked up a small number of times. The V and J genes are TRBV7-9 and TRBJ1-3; 7 positions agree with TRBD1. The CDR3 sequence is 15 residues long. Unmatched junction bases numbered 6, after V lost 5 bases and J lost 2 bases. CDR1 SEHNR and CDR2 FQNEAQ come from the germline V gene (reference sequence). The chain's CDR3 is CASSRKGAPGNTIYF. The CDR3 DNA reads TGTGCCAGCAGCCGCAAGGGGGCTCCTGGAAACACCATATATTTT. Looking up the rest from reference TRBV7-9 and TRBJ1-3 gives the full variable domain: DTGVSQNPRHKITKRGQNVTFRCDPISEHNRLYWYRQTLGQGPEFLTYFQNEAQLEKSRLLSDRFSAERPKGSFSTLEIQRTEQGDSAMYLCASSRKGAPGNTIYFGEGSWLTVV.

This clone has only one observation. The CDR3 DNA follows: TGTGCCAGCAGTCCGACAGGGGAGAACACTGAAGCTTTCTTT. It yields the protein CASSPTGENTEAFF. This chain joins TRBV9 and TRBJ1-1, with TRBD1 matching 8 bases. Germline values: CDR1 SGDLS, CDR2 YYNGEE. V lost 5 bases, J lost 1 base, and 4 bases stayed unmatched. The CDR3 loop spans 14 amino acids.

This clone was seen only once. The rearrangement uses TRBV7-2 and TRBJ1-5; D gene uncertain. The V gene's germline CDR1 is SGHTA and CDR2 FQGNSA. The V gene lost 1 base and the J gene lost 1 base, with 8 bases spanning the gap. The CDR3 has 15 residues. The CDR3 DNA reads TGTGCCAGCAGCTTAGAGGTCAGGAGCAATCAGCCCCAGCATTTT. Translating gives CASSLEVRSNQPQHF.

The chain employs TRBV6-5 and TRBJ1-1; 8 positions agree with TRBD1. J lost 4 bases, V lost 7 bases, and 5 bases had no gene match. Germline-derived CDR1 and CDR2 are MNHEY and SVGAGI. The CDR3 consists of 13 residues. CDR3 in amino acids: CASKSDRGTEAFF. The CDR3 DNA follows: TGTGCCAGCAAAAGCGACAGGGGCACTGAAGCTTTCTTT.

The chain couples TRBV29-1 to TRBJ2-5, with 8 bases fitting TRBD1. Germline CDR1 SQVTM, CDR2 ANQGSEA. The CDR3 has 15 amino acids. J gave up 5 bases and V 5 bases, and 13 bases lay outside the gene matches. The CDR3 spells CSVRQGIKTWETQYF. In DNA form, the CDR3 reads TGCAGCGTTCGACAGGGGATTAAAACTTGGGAGACCCAGTACTTC.

The genes are TRBV5-1 and TRBJ2-5, with 10 bases lining up with TRBD1. The germline gives CDR1 SGHRS, CDR2 YFSETQ. The CDR3 spans 15 residues. V shed 4 bases and J 1 base; nucleotides not matched to a gene: 4. The CDR3 is CASSAWTGGQETQYF. CDR3 coding DNA: TGCGCCAGCAGCGCCTGGACAGGGGGCCAAGAGACCCAGTACTTC.

The chain links TRBV7-9 to TRBJ2-2, with D perhaps TRBD1 (5 bases). The CDR3 is 15 residues long. Germline V gene data show CDR1 as SEHNR and CDR2 as FQNEAQ (reference sequence). The V end lost 7 bases, the J end lost 6 bases, and 18 bases lay between the germline ends. Here the CDR3 reads CASTRLTQGPGELFF. CDR3 bases: TGTGCCAGCACCCGACTTACTCAGGGCCCCGGGGAGCTGTTTTTT.

The gene calls are TRBV28 and TRBJ2-5; the match to TRBD1 covers 8 bases. This CDR3 has 15 amino acids. Germline V gives CDR1 MDHEN, CDR2 SYDVKM. J lost 5 bases, V lost 6 bases, and 11 bases had no gene match. The CDR3 nucleotides are TGTGCCAGCAGCGCCCCGGACAGGGTAGGCGAGACCCAGTACTTC. This encodes CASSAPDRVGETQYF.

The sample holds a few counts of this clone. This sequence joins TRBV7-9 and TRBJ1-1; D is unclear. CDR1 SEHNR and CDR2 FQNEAQ come from the germline V gene (reference sequence). V was pared by 0 bases and J by 1 base, with 12 bases between. The CDR3 consists of 16 residues. CDR3 DNA sequence: TGTGCCAGCAGCTTAGCTGTGGGCTTCTGGAACACTGAAGCTTTCTTT. This translates into CASSLAVGFWNTEAFF.

The chain combines TRBV10-3 with TRBJ2-7, with D perhaps matching TRBD2 (5 bases). The CDR3 runs to 13 residues. V gave up 3 bases and J gave up 3 bases, with 9 bases separating them. CDR1 is ENHRY, CDR2 SYGVKD, per germline. In DNA, the CDR3 is TGTGCCATCAGTGAAAGAGACTACTACGAGCAGTACTTC. It codes for CAISERDYYEQYF.

The rearrangement uses TRBV18 and TRBJ2-5; 9 bases line up with TRBD2. After removal of 1 base from V and 2 bases from J, the junction contained 2 bases not matched to a gene. CDR1 KGHSH and CDR2 LQKENI come from the germline V gene. The CDR3 consists of 15 residues. CDR3 nucleotide sequence: TGTGCCAGCTCACCACGACTAGCGGAGCAAGAGACCCAGTACTTC. Its translation is CASSPRLAEQETQYF.

A note on this clone: The same CDR3 can be traced to other DNA sequences in this sample. The CDR3 reads CASSVAGDTQYF. The CDR3 nucleotides read TGTGCCAGCAGCGTAGCCGGGGATACGCAGTATTTT. The chain joins TRBV9 to TRBJ2-3; D remains unclear. This CDR3 has 12 amino acids. The V end lost 0 bases, the J end lost 6 bases, and 5 bases lay between the germline ends. Germline V gene sequence: CDR1 SGDLS, CDR2 YYNGEE.

This clone was counted a single time. This sequence joins TRBV30 and TRBJ1-6, with 7 bases lining up with TRBD1. The CDR3 length is 15 residues. Losses at the gene ends were 4 bases for V and 2 bases for J; bases not matched to a gene: 5. CDR1 is GTSNPN and CDR2 is SVGIG in the germline V gene (reference sequence). As DNA, the CDR3 is TGTGCCTGGAATAGACAGGGAACCTATAATTCACCCCTCCACTTT. Its translation: CAWNRQGTYNSPLHF.

V is TRBV6-2 or TRBV6-3 and J is TRBJ1-6, with TRBD1 identical over 7 bases. Germline CDR1 and CDR2: MNHEY and SVGEGT. After removal of 6 bases from V and 13 bases from J, the junction contained 24 bases not matched to a gene. The CDR3 spans 18 residues. The CDR3 sequence is CASSGRTGTVKSLWPLHF. In DNA form, the CDR3 reads TGTGCCAGCAGCGGGCGAACCGGGACAGTTAAGTCCCTTTGGCCCCTCCACTTT.

This clone was seen a handful of times. The CDR3 nucleotides are TGTGCCAGCAGCCACCTAAGAAGACAGGGAGATAGTGGCTACACCTTC. Its protein is CASSHLRRQGDSGYTF. V gene TRBV4-2 combines with J gene TRBJ1-2; 7 nucleotides agree with TRBD1. V was clipped by 3 bases and J by 7 bases; unmatched bases: 14. CDR1 is LGHNA and CDR2 is YNFKEQ in the germline V gene. The CDR3 is 16 residues long.

This clone has just a few counts. This sequence joins TRBV3-1 (or the pseudogene TRBV3-2) and TRBJ2-3; possibly TRBD1 for D (5 bases). V lost 0 bases and J lost 5, with 18 bases in between. The CDR3 consists of 17 residues. Germline CDR1 is LGHDT and CDR2 is YNNKEL (reference sequence). This chain's CDR3 is CASSQDSRQGRGDTQYF. For the CDR3, the DNA is TGTGCCAGCAGCCAAGATTCGCGGCAGGGCCGAGGAGATACGCAGTATTTT.

This clone was observed a single time. The V gene is TRBV6-6, the J gene TRBJ1-2; tentatively, D is TRBD1 (6 bases). Trimming stripped 5 bases from V and 1 base from J, with 11 bases between. The CDR3 contains 14 residues. Looked up from germline, CDR1 is MNHNY and CDR2 is SVGAGI (reference sequence). The CDR3 protein is CASSPNRVNYGYTF. Written as DNA, the CDR3 is TGTGCCAGCAGTCCTAACAGGGTTAACTATGGCTACACCTTC.

The rearrangement joins TRBV6-5 to TRBJ1-4; 11 nucleotides agree with TRBD1. This CDR3 spans 13 amino acids. CDR1 is MNHEY, CDR2 SVGAGI, per germline. The V and J ends lost 7 bases and 15 bases, in that order; junction bases with no gene match: 10. The CDR3 nucleotides read TGTGCCAGCATCCCAGGACAGGGGGCGCGTATGTTTTTT. Protein: CASIPGQGARMFF.

This clone has just a few counts. Other nucleotide sequences from this sample produce the same CDR3. This chain links TRBV30 with TRBJ1-2; maybe TRBD1 (5 bases). The germline V and J ends were trimmed by 0 bases and 5 bases, with 7 bases remaining between them. Per the germline V gene, CDR1 is GTSNPN and CDR2 is SVGIG (reference sequence). This CDR3 is 12 amino acids long. The CDR3 spells CAWSVSGYGYTF. The CDR3, as DNA: TGTGCCTGGAGTGTATCAGGGTATGGCTACACCTTC.

The genes are TRBV18 and TRBJ2-1; the match to TRBD2 covers 7 bases. With V trimmed by 6 bases and J by 1 base, 3 bases remained unmatched. CDR1 and CDR2 (germline): KGHSH, LQKENI. The CDR3 has 14 amino acids. The CDR3 region is CASSPGGSYNEQFF. CDR3 coding DNA: TGTGCCAGCTCCCCGGGGGGATCCTACAATGAGCAGTTCTTC.

The CDR3 DNA sequence: TGTGCCAGCAGCTTCTCCGGGACAGGGGTGGAAAAACTGTTTTTT. Protein sequence: CASSFSGTGVEKLFF. V is TRBV11-2 and J is TRBJ1-4; 10 bases match TRBD1. The germline V gene encodes CDR1 SGHAT and CDR2 FQNNGV. J lost 8 bases, V lost 3 bases, and 6 bases had no gene match. The CDR3 loop spans 15 amino acids. The variable domain in full, with the rest retrieved from reference TRBV11-2 and TRBJ1-4, is EAGVAQSPRYKIIEKRQSVAFWCNPISGHATLYWYQQILGQGPKLLIQFQNNGVVDDSQLPKDRFSAERLKGVDSTLKIQPAKLEDSAVYLCASSFSGTGVEKLFFGSGTQLSVL.

The chain joins TRBV7-9 to TRBJ2-3; D not resolved. The CDR3 extends over 13 amino acids. V lost 5 bases and J lost 0, with 6 bases in between. Germline V CDR1 and CDR2: SEHNR, FQNEAQ (reference sequence). CDR3 coding DNA: TGTGCCAGCAGCCCTCCCAGCACAGATACGCAGTATTTT. Its translation is CASSPPSTDTQYF.

The chain links TRBV7-9 to TRBJ2-2; possible D gene TRBD2, 5 bases. The CDR3 is 14 residues long. Germline loops: CDR1 SEHNR, CDR2 FQNEAQ (reference sequence). Trimming took 3 bases from V and 5 from J, leaving 10 bases between them. The CDR3 loop is CASSFGLGTGELFF. As DNA, the CDR3 is TGTGCCAGCAGCTTTGGACTGGGGACCGGGGAGCTGTTTTTT.

This clone occurred once. CDR3 DNA: TGTGCCAGCAGCCCTTCAGGGTACAAAGGAATTTCGGCCAACGTCCTGACTTTC. This gives the protein CASSPSGYKGISANVLTF. The chain carries TRBV28 and TRBJ2-6; weak D call: TRBD1 (5 bases). The CDR3 has 18 residues. Germline loops: CDR1 MDHEN, CDR2 SYDVKM. V lost 6 bases to trimming and J lost 6 bases, with 24 bases between them.

This chain uses TRBV3-1 (or the pseudogene TRBV3-2) with TRBJ2-7; possibly TRBD2 for D (6 bases). Trimming stripped 2 bases from V and 7 bases from J, with 12 bases between. CDR1 is LGHDT, CDR2 YNNKEL, per germline (reference sequence). The CDR3 is made up of 13 amino acids. The CDR3 sequence is CASSQRGAGEQYF. The CDR3 DNA reads as TGTGCCAGCAGCCAAAGAGGGGCGGGGGAGCAGTACTTC.